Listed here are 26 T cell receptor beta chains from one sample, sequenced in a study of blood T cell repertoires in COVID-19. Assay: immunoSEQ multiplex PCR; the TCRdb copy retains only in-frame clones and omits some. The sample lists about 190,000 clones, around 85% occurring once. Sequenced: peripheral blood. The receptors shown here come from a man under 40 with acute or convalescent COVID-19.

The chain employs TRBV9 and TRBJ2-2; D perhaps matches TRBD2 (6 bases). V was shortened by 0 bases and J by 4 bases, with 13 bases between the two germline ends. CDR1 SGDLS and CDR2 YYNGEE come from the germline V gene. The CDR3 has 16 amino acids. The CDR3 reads CASSVVGGDLTGELFF. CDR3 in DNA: TGTGCCAGCAGCGTAGTAGGCGGGGACCTCACCGGGGAGCTGTTTTTT.

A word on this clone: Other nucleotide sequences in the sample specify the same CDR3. CDR3 amino acids: CSVEDRAYEQYF. The CDR3 coding sequence is TGCAGCGTTGAAGACAGGGCCTACGAGCAGTACTTC. The chain couples TRBV29-1 to TRBJ2-7; D might be TRBD1 (5 bases). The V end lost 0 bases, the J end lost 2 bases, and 5 bases lay between the germline ends. CDR3 length: 12 amino acids. Germline assignment: CDR1 SQVTM and CDR2 ANQGSEA.

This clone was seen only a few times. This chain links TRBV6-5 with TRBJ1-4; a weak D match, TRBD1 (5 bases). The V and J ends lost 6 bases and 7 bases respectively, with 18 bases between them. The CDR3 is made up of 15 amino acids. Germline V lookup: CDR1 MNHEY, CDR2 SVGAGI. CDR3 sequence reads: CASRPYSGGTEKLFF. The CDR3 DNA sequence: TGTGCCAGCAGGCCATACTCCGGGGGAACTGAAAAACTGTTTTTT.

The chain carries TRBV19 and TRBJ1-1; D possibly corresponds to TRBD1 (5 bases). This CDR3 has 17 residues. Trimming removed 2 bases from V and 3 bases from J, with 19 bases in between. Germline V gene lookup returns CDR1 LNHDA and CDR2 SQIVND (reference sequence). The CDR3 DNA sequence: TGTGCCAGTAGTATATACTATGGGGCCGGGGGTCACACTGAAGCTTTCTTT. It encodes CASSIYYGAGGHTEAFF. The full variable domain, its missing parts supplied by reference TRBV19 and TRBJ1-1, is DGGITQSPKYLFRKEGQNVTLSCEQNLNHDAMYWYRQDPGQGLRLIYYSQIVNDFQKGDIAEGYSVSREKKESFPLTVTSAQKNPTAFYLCASSIYYGAGGHTEAFFGQGTRLTVV.

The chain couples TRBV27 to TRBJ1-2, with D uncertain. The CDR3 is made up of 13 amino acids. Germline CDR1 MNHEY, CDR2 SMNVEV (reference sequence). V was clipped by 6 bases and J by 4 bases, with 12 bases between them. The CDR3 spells CASSRGLIYGYTF. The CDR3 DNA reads TGTGCCAGCAGCCGTGGACTGATCTATGGCTACACCTTC.

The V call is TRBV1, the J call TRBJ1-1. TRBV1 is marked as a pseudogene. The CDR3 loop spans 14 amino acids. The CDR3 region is CTSSQDLKRTEAFF. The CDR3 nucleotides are TGCACCAGCAGCCAAGATCTGAAGAGGACTGAAGCTTTCTTT.

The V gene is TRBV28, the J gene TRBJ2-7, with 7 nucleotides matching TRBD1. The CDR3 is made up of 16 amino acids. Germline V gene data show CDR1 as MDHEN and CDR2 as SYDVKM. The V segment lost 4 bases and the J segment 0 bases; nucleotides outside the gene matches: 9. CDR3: CASSSSTGIVSYEQYF. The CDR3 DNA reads TGTGCCAGCAGTTCATCGACAGGGATCGTCTCCTACGAGCAGTACTTC.

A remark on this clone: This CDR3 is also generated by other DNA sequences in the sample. CDR3 sequence reads: CASSPGQGAYSPLHF. CDR3 bases: TGCGCCAGCAGCCCGGGGCAGGGGGCGTATTCACCCCTCCACTTT. The chain links TRBV5-1 to TRBJ1-6; TRBD1 aligns across 8 bases. There are 15 residues in the CDR3. Per germline, CDR1 SGHRS and CDR2 YFSETQ. Trimming removed 4 bases from V and 8 bases from J; junction bases left unmatched: 8.

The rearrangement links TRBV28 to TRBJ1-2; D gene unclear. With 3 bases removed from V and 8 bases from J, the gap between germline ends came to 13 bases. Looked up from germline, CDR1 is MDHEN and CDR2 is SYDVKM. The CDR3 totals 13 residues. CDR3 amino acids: CASSFGSPGGYTF. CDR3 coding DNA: TGTGCCAGCAGTTTTGGATCCCCCGGGGGCTACACCTTC.

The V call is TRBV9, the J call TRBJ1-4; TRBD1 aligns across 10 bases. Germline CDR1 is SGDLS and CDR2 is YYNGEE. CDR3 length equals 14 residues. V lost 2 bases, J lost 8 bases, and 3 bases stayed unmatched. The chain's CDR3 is CASSVRDRGEKLFF. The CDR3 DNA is TGTGCCAGCAGCGTTCGGGACAGGGGAGAAAAACTGTTTTTT.

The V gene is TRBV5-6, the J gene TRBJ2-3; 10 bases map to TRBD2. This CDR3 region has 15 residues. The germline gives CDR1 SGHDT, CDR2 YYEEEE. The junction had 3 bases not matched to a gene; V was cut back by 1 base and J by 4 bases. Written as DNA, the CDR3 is TGTGCCAGCAGCTTGCGGACTAGCGGTCCAGATACGCAGTATTTT. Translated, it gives CASSLRTSGPDTQYF.

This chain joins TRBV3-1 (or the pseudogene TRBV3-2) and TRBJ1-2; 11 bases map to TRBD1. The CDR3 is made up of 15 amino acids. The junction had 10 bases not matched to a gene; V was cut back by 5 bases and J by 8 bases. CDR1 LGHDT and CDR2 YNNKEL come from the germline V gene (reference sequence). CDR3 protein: CASSSRTGGAGGYTF. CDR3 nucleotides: TGTGCCAGCAGCTCACGGACAGGGGGCGCGGGGGGCTACACCTTC.

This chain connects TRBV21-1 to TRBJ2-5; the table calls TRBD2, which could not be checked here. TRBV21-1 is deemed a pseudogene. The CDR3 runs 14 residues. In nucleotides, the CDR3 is TGTGCCAGCAGCAAAGTGACGGGAGGCGAGACCCAGTACTTC. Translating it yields CASSKVTGGETQYF.

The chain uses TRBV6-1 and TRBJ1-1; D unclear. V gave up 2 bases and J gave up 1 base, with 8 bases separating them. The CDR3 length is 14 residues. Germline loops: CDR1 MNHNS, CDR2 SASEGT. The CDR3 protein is CASSELGRNTEAFF. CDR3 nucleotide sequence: TGTGCCAGCAGTGAACTGGGCAGGAACACTGAAGCTTTCTTT.

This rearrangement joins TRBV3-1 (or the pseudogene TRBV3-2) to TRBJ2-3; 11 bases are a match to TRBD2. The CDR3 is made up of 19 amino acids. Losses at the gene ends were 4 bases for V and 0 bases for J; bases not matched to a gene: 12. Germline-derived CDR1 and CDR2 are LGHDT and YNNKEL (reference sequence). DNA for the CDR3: TGTGCCAGCAGCCGGAAAACTAGCGGGGGCCTCTTGAGCACAGATACGCAGTATTTT. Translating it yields CASSRKTSGGLLSTDTQYF.

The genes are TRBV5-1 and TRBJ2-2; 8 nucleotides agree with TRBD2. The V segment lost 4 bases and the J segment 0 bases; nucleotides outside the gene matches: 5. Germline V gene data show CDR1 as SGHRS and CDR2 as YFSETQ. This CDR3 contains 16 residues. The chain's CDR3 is CASSPIAGPNTGELFF. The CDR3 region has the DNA TGCGCCAGCAGCCCAATAGCGGGGCCGAACACCGGGGAGCTGTTTTTT. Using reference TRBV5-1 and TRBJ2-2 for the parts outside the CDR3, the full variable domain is KAGVTQTPRYLIKTRGQQVTLSCSPISGHRSVSWYQQTPGQGLQFLFEYFSETQRNKGNFPGRFSGRQFSNSRSEMNVSTLELGDSALYLCASSPIAGPNTGELFFGEGSRLTVL.

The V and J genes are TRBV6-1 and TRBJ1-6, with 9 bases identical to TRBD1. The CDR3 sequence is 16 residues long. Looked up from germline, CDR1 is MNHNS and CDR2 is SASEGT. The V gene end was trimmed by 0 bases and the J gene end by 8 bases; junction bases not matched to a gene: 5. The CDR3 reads CASSEAIGTGYSPLHF. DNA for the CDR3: TGTGCCAGCAGTGAAGCGATCGGGACAGGGTATTCACCCCTCCACTTT.

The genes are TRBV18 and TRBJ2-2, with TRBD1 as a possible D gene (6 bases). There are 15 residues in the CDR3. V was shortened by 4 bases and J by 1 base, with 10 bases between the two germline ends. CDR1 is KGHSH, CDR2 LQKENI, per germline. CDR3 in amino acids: CASSQGQRNTGELFF. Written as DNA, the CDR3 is TGTGCCAGCTCACAAGGACAGCGGAACACCGGGGAGCTGTTTTTT.

The CDR3 DNA sequence: TGCGCCAGCAGCGCCGGGGACTCGAACACTGAAGCTTTCTTT. Protein sequence: CASSAGDSNTEAFF. V gene TRBV5-1 combines with J gene TRBJ1-1; possibly TRBD1 for D (5 bases). The germline gives CDR1 SGHRS, CDR2 YFSETQ. The CDR3 runs 14 residues. With 4 bases removed from V and 1 base from J, the gap between germline ends came to 11 bases.

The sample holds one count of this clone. Written as DNA, the CDR3 is TGTGCCAGCAGCCAAGGGTATTCTAGCGGTGGCGGTGAGCAGTTCTTC. Its protein is CASSQGYSSGGGEQFF. The rearrangement links TRBV3-1 (or the pseudogene TRBV3-2) to TRBJ2-1; 7 nucleotides line up with TRBD2. This CDR3 is 16 amino acids long. V lost 1 base and J lost 9; bases outside the gene matches: 12. Germline V gives CDR1 LGHDT, CDR2 YNNKEL (reference sequence).

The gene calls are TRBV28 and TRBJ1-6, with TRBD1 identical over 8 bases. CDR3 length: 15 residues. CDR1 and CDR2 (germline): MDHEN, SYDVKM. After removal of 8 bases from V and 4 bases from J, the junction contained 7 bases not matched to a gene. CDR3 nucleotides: TGTGCCAGCTGTCGGGACAGGCGGTATAATTCACCCCTCCACTTT. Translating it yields CASCRDRRYNSPLHF. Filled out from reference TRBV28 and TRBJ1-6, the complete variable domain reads DVKVTQSSRYLVKRTGEKVFLECVQDMDHENMFWYRQDPGLGLRLIYFSYDVKMKEKGDIPEGYSVSREKKERFSLILESASTNQTSMYLCASCRDRRYNSPLHFGNGTRLTVT.

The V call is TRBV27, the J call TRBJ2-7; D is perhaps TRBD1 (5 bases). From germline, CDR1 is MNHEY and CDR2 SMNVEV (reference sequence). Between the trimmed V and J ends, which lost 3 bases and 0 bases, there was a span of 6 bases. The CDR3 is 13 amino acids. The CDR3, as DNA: TGTGCCAGCAGTTTGGGGCCCTCCTACGAGCAGTACTTC. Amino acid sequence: CASSLGPSYEQYF.

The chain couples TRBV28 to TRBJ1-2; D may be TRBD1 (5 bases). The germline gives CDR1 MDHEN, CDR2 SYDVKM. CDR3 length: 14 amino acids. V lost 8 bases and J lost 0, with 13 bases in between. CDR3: CASCWTLSNYGYTF. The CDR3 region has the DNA TGTGCCAGCTGCTGGACACTTTCTAACTATGGCTACACCTTC.

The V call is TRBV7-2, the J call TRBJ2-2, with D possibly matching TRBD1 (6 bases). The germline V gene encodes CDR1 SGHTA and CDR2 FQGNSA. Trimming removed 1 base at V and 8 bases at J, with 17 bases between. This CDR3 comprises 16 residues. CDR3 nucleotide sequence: TGTGCCAGCAGCTTAGAACAGGGATGGGCTAAGGGGGAGCTGTTTTTT. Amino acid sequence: CASSLEQGWAKGELFF.

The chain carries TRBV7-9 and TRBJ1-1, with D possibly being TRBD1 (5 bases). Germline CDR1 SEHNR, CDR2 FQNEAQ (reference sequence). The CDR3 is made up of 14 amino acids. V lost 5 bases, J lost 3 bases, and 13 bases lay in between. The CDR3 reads CASSVGHRDTEAFF. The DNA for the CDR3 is TGTGCCAGCAGCGTCGGACATCGAGACACTGAAGCTTTCTTT.

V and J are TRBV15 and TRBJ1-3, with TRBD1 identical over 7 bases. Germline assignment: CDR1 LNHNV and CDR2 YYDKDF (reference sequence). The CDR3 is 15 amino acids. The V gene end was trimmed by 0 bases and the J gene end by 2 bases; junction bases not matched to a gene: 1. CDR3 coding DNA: TGTGCCACCAGCAGAGATGGGACAGCTGGAAACACCATATATTTT. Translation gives CATSRDGTAGNTIYF.